A selection of T cell receptor beta chains follows, all from one sample in a study of T cells in Graves' hyperthyroidism and ophthalmopathy. Using its own MiXCR run on the multiplex PCR reads, TCRdb lists one record per CDR3 protein. The table lists approximately 210,000 distinct CDR3 sequences, 17% of them singletons. The sequenced sample was blood. The receptors here all came from a man over 45 with Graves' hyperthyroidism. Both conserved end residues are part of each CDR3. A D gene is named only where the DNA matches it firmly. Only part of the rows carry a size: once, few, many, or a class if the clone is expanded.

J: TRBJ2-3; V: TRBV19; D: TRBD2; size: .; DNA: TGTGCCAGTAGGATACTAGCGGGAGGGCGTGGAGATGGAGCAGATACGCAGTATTTT; CDR3: CASRILAGGRGDGADTQYF
J: TRBJ2-3; V: TRBV30; D: .; size: .; DNA: TGTGCCTGGAGTGTAGACTACACAGATACGCAGTATTTT; CDR3: CAWSVDYTDTQYF
J: TRBJ1-4; V: TRBV19; D: .; size: .; DNA: TGTGCCAGTAACATAGGCAGGGATGAAAAACTGTTTTTT; CDR3: CASNIGRDEKLFF
J: TRBJ2-2; V: TRBV4-3; D: .; size: many; DNA: TGCGCCAGCAGCCAAGATGTAGAGGGAGCGACCACCGGGGAGCTGTTTTTT; CDR3: CASSQDVEGATTGELFF
J: TRBJ1-2; V: TRBV6-1; D: TRBD1; size: .; DNA: TGTGCCAGCAGTCCAGACAGGGTACTGGCTGGCTACACCTTC; CDR3: CASSPDRVLAGYTF
J: TRBJ2-3; V: TRBV11-1; D: TRBD2; size: .; DNA: TGTGCCAGCAGCGTAGGAGCGGGAGGAGATACGCAGTATTTT; CDR3: CASSVGAGGDTQYF
J: TRBJ2-1; V: TRBV12-3/TRBV12-4; D: .; size: many; DNA: TGTGCCAGCAGTTTAGGAGGGTGGGCGAGCTCCTACAATGAGCAGTTCTTC; CDR3: CASSLGGWASSYNEQFF
J: TRBJ2-3; V: TRBV10-2; D: TRBD1; size: .; DNA: TGCGCCAGCAGTGAGGGGTATAGGGACAGAAGGTATTTT; CDR3: CASSEGYRDRRYF
J: TRBJ2-1; V: TRBV18; D: .; size: many; DNA: TGTGCCAGCTCACCACTCTCTAGTGGCGAGCAGTTCTTC; CDR3: CASSPLSSGEQFF
J: TRBJ1-2; V: TRBV30; D: .; size: many; DNA: TGTGCCTGGAGTGGTGACAGGAAAGGCTACACCTTC; CDR3: CAWSGDRKGYTF
J: TRBJ2-4; V: TRBV6-1; D: TRBD1; size: .; DNA: TGTGCCAGCAGTGAATTAGGGGGCCGAACCAAAAACATTCAGTACTTC; CDR3: CASSELGGRTKNIQYF
J: TRBJ2-7; V: TRBV11-1; D: TRBD2; size: few; DNA: TGTGCCAGCAGCCCCCGTAGCGGGAGGGCCATATCCTACGAGCAGTACTTC; CDR3: CASSPRSGRAISYEQYF
J: TRBJ2-1; V: TRBV7-9; D: TRBD2; size: many; DNA: TGTGCCAGCAGCTTAGTGCGAGCGGGAGGTTGGAATGAGCAGTTCTTC; CDR3: CASSLVRAGGWNEQFF
J: TRBJ1-2; V: TRBV20-1; D: .; size: .; DNA: TGCAGTGCCCTACAGGGTTCTGGCTACACCTTC; CDR3: CSALQGSGYTF
J: TRBJ2-3; V: TRBV7-6; D: .; size: few; DNA: TGTGCCAGCAGCTTAGGTCCGAACCCCACAGATACGCAGTATTTT; CDR3: CASSLGPNPTDTQYF
J: TRBJ2-1; V: TRBV4-1; D: TRBD2; size: few; DNA: TGCGCCAGCAGCCCCTACACTGCGGGAGGTGGTGAGCAGTTCTTC; CDR3: CASSPYTAGGGEQFF
J: TRBJ2-1; V: TRBV5-1; D: TRBD2; size: few; DNA: TGCGCCAGCAGCCTGGGGGGAGCGGGAGGACAAAACTACAATGAGCAGTTCTTC; CDR3: CASSLGGAGGQNYNEQFF
J: TRBJ1-1; V: TRBV5-8; D: .; size: .; DNA: TGTGCCAGCAGAAACCCCAGGGTAGTTGACACTGAAGCTTTCTTT; CDR3: CASRNPRVVDTEAFF
J: TRBJ2-3; V: TRBV29-1; D: .; size: few; DNA: TGCAGCGTACCAGAAGCCAGTACGCAGTATTTT; CDR3: CSVPEASTQYF
J: TRBJ2-1; V: TRBV6-1; D: .; size: .; DNA: TGTGCCAGCAGTGTAGGGTTTTGGCAGTTCTTC; CDR3: CASSVGFWQFF
J: TRBJ2-7; V: TRBV5-4; D: TRBD1; size: many; DNA: TGTGCCAGCAGCTGGGGGACAGGGGCTATCTACGAGCAGTACTTC; CDR3: CASSWGTGAIYEQYF
J: TRBJ2-5; V: TRBV28; D: TRBD2; size: many; DNA: TGTGCCAGCAGGGGGACTAGCGGGAGTGCTTACCAAGAGACCCAGTACTTC; CDR3: CASRGTSGSAYQETQYF
J: TRBJ2-2; V: TRBV4-3; D: .; size: .; DNA: TGCGCCAGCAGCTTTTCCTTGGGGAAAGCCACCGGGGAGCTGTTTTTT; CDR3: CASSFSLGKATGELFF
J: TRBJ1-5; V: TRBV2; D: TRBD1; size: many; DNA: TGTGCCAGCAGTCCCGGGACAGGGGGCCCCTATAGCAATCAGCCCCAGCATTTT; CDR3: CASSPGTGGPYSNQPQHF
J: TRBJ1-2; V: TRBV28; D: .; size: many; DNA: TGTGCCAGCAGTGTGGGTGGAGGCAACTATGGCTACACCTTC; CDR3: CASSVGGGNYGYTF
J: TRBJ1-4; V: TRBV18; D: .; size: many; DNA: TGTGCCAGCTCACCAGGGTGGAATGAAAAACTGTTTTTT; CDR3: CASSPGWNEKLFF
J: TRBJ1-4; V: TRBV6-4; D: .; size: once; DNA: TGTGCCAGCAGTGCCAGAGGGGGGGGGGATAATGAAAAACTGTTTTTT; CDR3: CASSARGGGDNEKLFF
J: TRBJ1-2; V: TRBV30; D: .; size: many; DNA: TGTGCCTGGAGCGCGGGACGGAGCTATGGCTACACCTTC; CDR3: CAWSAGRSYGYTF
J: TRBJ2-1; V: TRBV9; D: TRBD2; size: .; DNA: TGTGCCAGCAGCGTAGTCGGTAGCGGGAGCGGGGCCTACAATGAGCAGTTCTTC; CDR3: CASSVVGSGSGAYNEQFF
J: TRBJ2-7; V: TRBV6-5; D: TRBD1; size: many; DNA: TGTGCCAGCAGTTTTGGACAGGGGGCGTTGGACGAGCAGTACTTC; CDR3: CASSFGQGALDEQYF
J: TRBJ1-3; V: TRBV5-1; D: .; size: many; DNA: TGCGCCAGCAGCTTGGCCGGCGAGAGGACGGGCGGAAACACCATATATTTT; CDR3: CASSLAGERTGGNTIYF
J: TRBJ1-5; V: TRBV12-3/TRBV12-4; D: TRBD1; size: .; DNA: TGTGCCAGCAGAAAGACAGGGTTAGGCAATCAGCCCCAGCATTTT; CDR3: CASRKTGLGNQPQHF
J: TRBJ2-3; V: TRBV7-9; D: .; size: few; DNA: TGTGCCAGCAGCCTCGGGGCATCCTTCATCACAGATACGCAGTATTTT; CDR3: CASSLGASFITDTQYF
J: TRBJ2-2; V: TRBV6-2/TRBV6-3; D: .; size: many; DNA: TGTGCCAGCAGAACCGGACAGTCCACCGGGGAGCTGTTTTTT; CDR3: CASRTGQSTGELFF
J: TRBJ2-7; V: TRBV24-1; D: .; size: .; DNA: TGTGCCACCAGTGATTCTGACTCCTACGAGCAGTACTTC; CDR3: CATSDSDSYEQYF
J: TRBJ2-5; V: TRBV20-1; D: .; size: many; DNA: TGCCGAGCCCGCGGACAGCAAGAGACCCAGTACTTC; CDR3: CRARGQQETQYF
J: TRBJ1-2; V: TRBV29-1; D: TRBD1; size: few; DNA: TGCAGCGTTGGGGGACAGGGGGGAGTCTATGGCTACACCTTC; CDR3: CSVGGQGGVYGYTF
J: TRBJ1-2; V: TRBV12-3/TRBV12-4; D: TRBD1; size: many; DNA: TGTGCCAGCAGTAGCCCTCGGACAGGATATAACTATGGCTACACCTTC; CDR3: CASSSPRTGYNYGYTF
J: TRBJ1-1; V: TRBV28; D: .; size: many; DNA: TGTGCCAGCAGTGTGGGGGTCGGTGAAGCTTTCTTT; CDR3: CASSVGVGEAFF
J: TRBJ2-7; V: TRBV11-3; D: .; size: many; DNA: TGTGCCAGCAGCTTAAACGCCTACGGGCAGTACTTC; CDR3: CASSLNAYGQYF
J: TRBJ2-1; V: TRBV2; D: TRBD1; size: .; DNA: TGTGCCAGCAGCGTGGGACAGGTGGTGGGGAATGAGCAGTTCTTC; CDR3: CASSVGQVVGNEQFF
J: TRBJ2-7; V: TRBV7-9; D: TRBD1; size: many; DNA: TGTGCCAGCAGTAAAACCGGGACAGGGTTTCCCTACGAGCAGTACTTC; CDR3: CASSKTGTGFPYEQYF
J: TRBJ2-5; V: TRBV11-3; D: TRBD1; size: many; DNA: TGTGCCAGCAGCTTCGGGACAGGGAAAGAGACCCAGTACTTC; CDR3: CASSFGTGKETQYF
J: TRBJ2-2; V: TRBV5-1; D: TRBD1; size: few; DNA: TGCGCCAGCAGCCGGGGAGCAGGGGGCTCCGGCGGGGAGCTGTTTTTT; CDR3: CASSRGAGGSGGELFF
J: TRBJ1-1; V: TRBV18; D: TRBD1; size: many; DNA: TGTGCCAGCTCGGATGGCTACGGGACAGGGGGGAACACTGAAGCTTTCTTT; CDR3: CASSDGYGTGGNTEAFF
J: TRBJ2-7; V: TRBV30; D: .; size: few; DNA: TGTGCCTGGGGGACGGGGCAGGGTAACTACGAGCAGTACTTC; CDR3: CAWGTGQGNYEQYF
J: TRBJ2-1; V: TRBV15; D: .; size: .; DNA: TGTGCCACCAGCAGGTCACCGTACAATGAGCAGTTCTTC; CDR3: CATSRSPYNEQFF
J: TRBJ1-1; V: TRBV28; D: .; size: .; DNA: TGTGCCAGCAGTTTATTCACCGGGGGTAAAGCTTTCTTT; CDR3: CASSLFTGGKAFF
J: TRBJ2-3; V: TRBV19; D: TRBD2; size: .; DNA: TGTGCCAGTAGTAGAGGCCTAGGGAGTCTAGCGGGAGGGGATACGCAGTATTTT; CDR3: CASSRGLGSLAGGDTQYF
J: TRBJ2-7; V: TRBV20-1; D: TRBD2; size: many; DNA: TGCAGTGCTAGAATAGCGGGAGGGCCGGGGCAGTACTTC; CDR3: CSARIAGGPGQYF
J: TRBJ2-5; V: TRBV24-1; D: TRBD2; size: few; DNA: TGTGCCACCAGCGAAACTAGCGGGCTCCAAGAGACCCAGTACTTC; CDR3: CATSETSGLQETQYF
J: TRBJ2-1; V: TRBV11-3; D: .; size: .; DNA: TGTGCCAGCAGCGTGGGGGCGGTAGACAATGAGCAGTTCTTC; CDR3: CASSVGAVDNEQFF